The 30 T cell receptor beta chains in this list originate from one sample, sequenced in a study of T cells in Graves' hyperthyroidism and ophthalmopathy. The TCR beta CDR3 regions underwent amplification using RNA transcripts as the source. First-round RT-PCR with HTBI primers amplified the TCR CDR3 region. TCRdb reanalysed the multiplex PCR reads using MiXCR and keeps one entry per CDR3 protein. The sample contains a few hundred thousand distinct CDR3 sequences, approximately 25% of which appear only once. The material sequenced was blood. The receptors here all came from a man in his fifties with Graves' hyperthyroidism.

This clonotype turned up a few times. The V call is TRBV27, the J call TRBJ2-5; TRBD2 might be the D (6 bases). V was trimmed by 4 bases and J by 0 bases, leaving 9 bases between them. This CDR3 is built from 14 residues. In germline, CDR1 is MNHEY, CDR2 SMNVEV (reference sequence). The CDR3 nucleotides read TGTGCCAGCAGTTCTCTAGCGCACCAAGAGACCCAGTACTTC. Its protein product is CASSSLAHQETQYF.

The chain joins TRBV7-3 to TRBJ2-1; the match to TRBD2 covers 12 bases. The CDR3 is 17 residues long. The V gene end was trimmed by 6 bases and the J gene end by 9 bases; junction bases not matched to a gene: 15. Germline values: CDR1 SGHTA, CDR2 FQGTGA. This CDR3 reads CASSERAGTSGSIEQFF. The CDR3 bases are TGTGCCAGCAGTGAACGGGCCGGGACTAGCGGGTCGATTGAGCAGTTCTTC.

This clonotype was picked up many times. The J gene is TRBJ2-1, the V gene TRBV2; unclear D gene. The V gene's germline CDR1 is SNHLY and CDR2 FYNNEI. CDR3 size: 13 residues. Trimming left V 8 bases short and J 7 bases short, with 15 bases between. Here the CDR3 DNA reads TGTGCCAGCGTACTGTCTAGTTTGAATGAGCAGTTCTTC. Amino acid sequence: CASVLSSLNEQFF.

Worth noting for this clonotype: At one end the junction does not follow the germline gene, possibly because of a read error. The chain combines TRBV6-5 with TRBJ2-7; tentative D call: TRBD2 (6 bases). Germline V gene data show CDR1 as MNHEY and CDR2 as SVGAGI. The CDR3 sequence is 13 residues long. The CDR3 nucleotides are TGTGCCAGCAGTTGGTCGGGAGCCCACGAGCAGTGCTTC. The encoded protein is CASSWSGAHEQCF.

The chain employs TRBV4-1 and TRBJ2-1, with D perhaps matching TRBD1 or TRBD2 (5 bases each). Trimming removed 0 bases from V and 2 bases from J, with 14 bases in between. The CDR3 length is 17 residues. CDR1 is MGHRA, CDR2 YSYEKL, per germline. In DNA, the CDR3 is TGCGCCAGCAGCCAAGATTCGGTACCGGGACCCTACAATGAGCAGTTCTTC. This gives the protein CASSQDSVPGPYNEQFF.

This clonotype was detected a few times. This chain joins TRBV5-1 and TRBJ2-1; 15 nucleotides agree with TRBD2. The CDR3 spans 19 residues. Germline trimming cut 4 bases from V and 8 bases from J; bases unmatched to any gene: 16. The V gene's germline CDR1 is SGHRS and CDR2 YFSETQ. The DNA for the CDR3 is TGCGCCAGCAGCCCGGGACTAGCGGGAGGAGAAAGGAGGCACCATGAGCAGTTCTTC. Amino acid sequence: CASSPGLAGGERRHHEQFF.

V and J are TRBV6-1 and TRBJ2-2; no definite D call. CDR3 length: 14 residues. V lost 7 bases and J 0 bases, leaving 9 bases between the germline ends. Per the germline V gene, CDR1 is MNHNS and CDR2 is SASEGT. CDR3 sequence reads: CASIESANTGELFF. As DNA, the CDR3 is TGTGCCAGCATTGAGAGCGCGAACACCGGGGAGCTGTTTTTT.

This clonotype has just a few counts. This may be a read error: a much more frequent sequence differs by one nucleotide. V usage is TRBV28 and J usage is TRBJ1-1; TRBD1 is a possible D gene (5 bases). The CDR3 totals 15 residues. The V gene's germline CDR1 is MDHEN and CDR2 SYDVKM. CDR3 nucleotides: TGTGCCAGCAGTGCTGGGACCGGGCGTTGGGCTGAAGCTTCCTTT. It is translated as CASSAGTGRWAEASF. Supplemented by reference TRBV28 and TRBJ1-1, the full variable domain reads DVKVTQSSRYLVKRTGEKVFLECVQDMDHENMFWYRQDPGLGLRLIYFSYDVKMKEKGDIPEGYSVSREKKERFSLILESASTNQTSMYLCASSAGTGRWAEASFGQGTRLTVV.

This clonotype occurred many times. The chain joins TRBV7-2 to TRBJ2-5; D not resolved. Per the germline V gene, CDR1 is SGHTA and CDR2 is FQGNSA. V lost 2 bases and J lost 2, with 12 bases in between. The CDR3 has 15 amino acids. The CDR3 DNA is TGTGCCAGCAGCTTACAGTTGATCGTACAAGAGACCCAGTACTTC. This translates into CASSLQLIVQETQYF.

The CDR3 region is CASSLGTVGNQPQHF. CDR3 in DNA: TGCGCCAGCAGCTTGGGGACCGTGGGCAATCAGCCCCAGCATTTT. This sequence joins TRBV5-1 and TRBJ1-5; D is undetermined. The germline V gene encodes CDR1 SGHRS and CDR2 YFSETQ. CDR3 length: 15 residues. Trimming took 0 bases from V and 2 from J, leaving 9 bases between them. The whole variable domain, filled in from reference TRBV5-1 and TRBJ1-5, reads KAGVTQTPRYLIKTRGQQVTLSCSPISGHRSVSWYQQTPGQGLQFLFEYFSETQRNKGNFPGRFSGRQFSNSRSEMNVSTLELGDSALYLCASSLGTVGNQPQHFGDGTRLSIL.

This rearrangement joins TRBV3-1 to TRBJ2-7; unclear D gene. Germline CDR1 is LGHDT and CDR2 is YNNKEL (reference sequence). The length of the CDR3 is 16 residues. The V end lost 5 bases, the J end lost 0 bases, and 17 bases lay between the germline ends. This CDR3 is CASSVYFLSNSYEQYF. CDR3 sequence (DNA): TGTGCCAGCAGCGTCTACTTTCTGAGCAACTCCTACGAGCAGTACTTC.

This clonotype was found many times. Germline is not matched at one junction end, which may reflect a read error. The gene calls are TRBV7-9 and TRBJ2-7, with D possibly TRBD1 on 6 matching bases. The CDR3 has 15 residues. Germline lookup yields CDR1 SEHNR and CDR2 FQNEAQ (reference sequence). The DNA for the CDR3 is TGTGCCAGCAGCCTAGCAGGGGAGTTGTCCTACGAGCAGTACTTC. Amino acid sequence: CASSLAGELSYEQYF.

This clonotype was counted a few times. This sequence joins TRBV20-1 and TRBJ1-5; D is perhaps TRBD1 (6 bases). The germline V gene has CDR1 DFQATT and CDR2 SNEGSKA (reference sequence). The CDR3 is made up of 15 amino acids. With 3 bases removed from V and 1 base from J, the gap between germline ends came to 13 bases. The chain's CDR3 is CSASNRVGSNQPQHF. In nucleotides, the CDR3 is TGCAGTGCTAGTAACAGGGTAGGAAGCAATCAGCCCCAGCATTTT.

This clonotype was seen a few times. As DNA, the CDR3 is TGTGCCAGCAGTGCGGGCGGTCCGATGAACACTGAAGCTTTCTTT. It is translated as CASSAGGPMNTEAFF. The V call is TRBV2, the J call TRBJ1-1, with no clear D. Deletions cut 4 bases from V and 0 bases from J, with 12 bases between. CDR1 is SNHLY, CDR2 FYNNEI, per germline. This CDR3 has 15 amino acids.

The chain employs TRBV11-2 and TRBJ1-1; 7 bases line up with TRBD1. Trimming cost V 5 bases and J 1 base; bases outside gene matches: 7. The CDR3 is 15 residues long. Germline values: CDR1 SGHAT, CDR2 FQNNGV. In DNA form, the CDR3 reads TGTGCCAGCAGCCAAAACAGGGGCCCGAACACTGAAGCTTTCTTT. Protein product: CASSQNRGPNTEAFF.

This clonotype was counted only a few times. The genes are TRBV20-1 and TRBJ2-7; D gene ambiguous. The CDR3 has 13 amino acids. The V and J ends lost 3 bases and 8 bases respectively, with 17 bases between them. Germline CDR1 DFQATT, CDR2 SNEGSKA (reference sequence). The DNA for the CDR3 is TGCAGTGCTAGTTTGGGGATTTCTACGAAGCAGTACTTC. Translating gives CSASLGISTKQYF.

The chain couples TRBV11-3 to TRBJ2-2; possible D gene TRBD1, 6 bases. Trimming took off 3 bases at V and 5 bases at J, with 10 bases between the two ends. The CDR3 covers 14 residues. The germline gives CDR1 SGHNT, CDR2 YENEEA. CDR3 protein: CASSFSRGTGELFF. The CDR3 DNA sequence: TGTGCCAGCAGCTTCTCGAGGGGGACCGGGGAGCTGTTTTTT.

The chain has TRBV6-5 and TRBJ1-2; D call uncertain. The germline CDR1 and CDR2 sequences are MNHEY and SVGAGI. V was trimmed by 2 bases and J by 5 bases, leaving 9 bases between them. This CDR3 contains 13 residues. The CDR3 loop is CASSYGEDYGYTF. The CDR3 DNA is TGTGCCAGCAGTTACGGGGAGGATTATGGCTACACCTTC.

CDR3 coding DNA: TGTGCCACCAGCAGAGGAAGGTTTCAAACAGATACGCAGTATTTT. This sequence encodes CATSRGRFQTDTQYF. The chain has TRBV15 and TRBJ2-3; D is ambiguous. Germline values: CDR1 LNHNV, CDR2 YYDKDF (reference sequence). V lost 1 base to trimming and J lost 3 bases, with 11 bases between them. The CDR3 has 15 amino acids.

This clonotype was seen a handful of times. The chain recombines TRBV6-6 with TRBJ2-3, with 13 bases that match TRBD2. Germline V gene data show CDR1 as MNHNY and CDR2 as SVGAGI (reference sequence). The CDR3 loop spans 17 amino acids. Unmatched junction bases numbered 5, after V lost 2 bases and J lost 3 bases. The DNA of the CDR3 is TGTGCCAGCAGTTACGGGAGACTAGCGGGAGGAACAGATACGCAGTATTTT. Residues: CASSYGRLAGGTDTQYF.

There are many counts of this clonotype. The chain recombines TRBV12-3 or TRBV12-4 with TRBJ2-7; D remains ambiguous. Between the trimmed V and J ends, which lost 3 bases and 4 bases, there was a span of 7 bases. The CDR3 consists of 12 residues. The CDR3 sequence is CASSFAEYEQYF. As DNA, the CDR3 is TGTGCCAGCAGTTTCGCCGAATACGAGCAGTACTTC.

The table lists this clonotype with many counts. Written as DNA, the CDR3 is TGTGCCACCAGCAGCCGGACTAGCGGGAGCGGGGGAGAGACCCAGTACTTC. Its protein product is CATSSRTSGSGGETQYF. V and J are TRBV15 and TRBJ2-5; 13 nucleotides match TRBD2. The CDR3 covers 17 residues. The V segment lost 3 bases and the J segment 4 bases; nucleotides outside the gene matches: 8. Germline V CDR1 and CDR2: LNHNV, YYDKDF (reference sequence). The complete variable domain, with remaining parts taken from reference TRBV15 and TRBJ2-5, reads DAMVIQNPRYQVTQFGKPVTLSCSQTLNHNVMYWYQQKSSQAPKLLFHYYDKDFNNEADTPDNFQSRRPNTSFCFLDIRSPGLGDTAMYLCATSSRTSGSGGETQYFGPGTRLLVL.

The CDR3 DNA follows: TGCGCCAGCAGCTTTGGACAGGGATCGTCCTACGAGCAGTACTTC. Its protein is CASSFGQGSSYEQYF. This chain joins TRBV5-1 and TRBJ2-7, with TRBD1 identical over 8 bases. Germline lookup yields CDR1 SGHRS and CDR2 YFSETQ. The V segment lost 2 bases and the J segment 1 base; nucleotides outside the gene matches: 5. This CDR3 has 15 residues. Variable domain in full (rest from reference TRBV5-1 and TRBJ2-7): KAGVTQTPRYLIKTRGQQVTLSCSPISGHRSVSWYQQTPGQGLQFLFEYFSETQRNKGNFPGRFSGRQFSNSRSEMNVSTLELGDSALYLCASSFGQGSSYEQYFGPGTRLTVT.

The J gene is TRBJ2-1, the V gene TRBV7-8; the match to TRBD2 covers 13 bases. V lost 2 bases to trimming and J lost 8 bases; unmatched junction nucleotides: 3. The CDR3 has 15 residues. Germline assignment: CDR1 SGHVS and CDR2 FQNEAQ. DNA of the CDR3: TGTGCCAGCAGCTTACGGACTAGCGGGAGATATGAGCAGTTCTTC. It yields the protein CASSLRTSGRYEQFF.

This clonotype showed up many times. The J gene is TRBJ2-7, the V gene TRBV2, with D possibly TRBD2 on 5 matching bases. Germline CDR1 reads SNHLY; CDR2 reads FYNNEI. This CDR3 has 15 residues. Between the trimmed V and J ends, which lost 4 bases and 2 bases, there was a span of 15 bases. CDR3 DNA sequence: TGTGCCAGCAGTGCAACTAGTGCTACTGCCTACGAGCAGTACTTC. Translating it yields CASSATSATAYEQYF. The full variable domain, completed using reference TRBV2 and TRBJ2-7, is EPEVTQTPSHQVTQMGQEVILRCVPISNHLYFYWYRQILGQKVEFLVSFYNNEISEKSEIFDDQFSVERPDGSNFTLKIRSTKLEDSAMYFCASSATSATAYEQYFGPGTRLTVT.

This clonotype was detected only a few times. The J gene is TRBJ1-5, the V gene TRBV30, with 9 bases that match TRBD1. The CDR3 has 20 residues. V trimming: 2 bases; J trimming: 3 bases; junction bases outside the gene matches: 20. Germline V CDR1 and CDR2: GTSNPN, SVGIG (reference sequence). The CDR3 is CAWSKLTGQGVIPHNQPQHF. The CDR3, as DNA: TGTGCCTGGAGTAAATTAACGGGACAGGGTGTAATTCCACACAATCAGCCCCAGCATTTT.

The V and J genes are TRBV18 and TRBJ2-5; no firm D call. The CDR3 totals 14 residues. The germline CDR1 and CDR2 sequences are KGHSH and LQKENI. Trimming left V 0 bases short and J 3 bases short, with 8 bases between. This CDR3 reads CASSPPNSKETQYF. The CDR3 coding sequence is TGTGCCAGCTCACCACCGAACAGCAAAGAGACCCAGTACTTC.

At least ten counts were recorded for this clonotype. This chain connects TRBV11-2 to TRBJ2-5; D is perhaps TRBD1 (6 bases). CDR1 SGHAT and CDR2 FQNNGV come from the germline V gene. CDR3 size: 13 residues. Trimming cost V 5 bases and J 2 bases, with 9 bases left between them. The chain's CDR3 is CASSHGQQETQYF. In DNA, the CDR3 is TGTGCCAGCAGCCACGGACAGCAAGAGACCCAGTACTTC.

The chain joins TRBV12-3 or TRBV12-4 to TRBJ2-6, with 8 bases aligning to TRBD1. The V gene end was trimmed by 2 bases and the J gene end by 0 bases; junction bases not matched to a gene: 3. There are 17 residues in the CDR3. As DNA, the CDR3 is TGTGCCAGCAGTTTACGGACAGGGCACTCTGGGGCCAACGTCCTGACTTTC. Protein sequence: CASSLRTGHSGANVLTF.

This clonotype was observed a handful of times. CDR3 amino acids: CASSLTHYEQYF. CDR3 DNA sequence: TGTGCCAGCAGTTTAACCCATTACGAGCAGTACTTC. The chain couples TRBV12-3 or TRBV12-4 to TRBJ2-7; no reliable D call. V lost 2 bases and J 4 bases, leaving 6 bases between the germline ends. The CDR3 is made up of 12 amino acids.